Following are 5 T cell receptor beta chains from one sample sequenced in a study of cytomegalovirus exposure and HLA in healthy donors. Clones were read by immunoSEQ multiplex PCR, and TCRdb kept only the in-frame ones, dropping some. The profile shows approximately 71,000 clones, approximately 94% of them singletons. The specimen sequenced was PBMCs. Receptors were obtained from a woman between 18 and 29 years old in good health and CMV-seronegative.

The rearrangement uses TRBV28 and TRBJ1-2; D uncertain. Trimming pared 6 bases from V and 4 bases from J, leaving 9 bases between. This CDR3 spans 12 amino acids. Germline assignment: CDR1 MDHEN and CDR2 SYDVKM. The CDR3 sequence: CASSPGLYGYTF. Written as DNA, the CDR3 is TGTGCCAGCAGCCCGGGTCTCTATGGCTACACCTTC.

The chain carries TRBV5-1 and TRBJ1-1; perhaps TRBD1 as D (6 bases). Trimming took 3 bases from V and 3 from J, leaving 9 bases between them. Looked up from germline, CDR1 is SGHRS and CDR2 is YFSETQ. The CDR3 contains 13 residues. CDR3 in amino acids: CASSSPGDTEAFF. DNA of the CDR3: TGCGCCAGCAGCTCCCCAGGGGACACTGAAGCTTTCTTT.

CDR3 residues: CASSRTDTQYF. The CDR3 bases are TGTGCCAGCAGTCGTACAGATACGCAGTATTTT. This chain uses TRBV28 with TRBJ2-3, with unresolved D. This CDR3 is 11 amino acids long. From germline, CDR1 is MDHEN and CDR2 SYDVKM. With 5 bases removed from V and 3 bases from J, the gap between germline ends came to 3 bases.

The chain links TRBV9 to TRBJ2-3; the match to TRBD2 covers 8 bases. There are 15 residues in the CDR3. V shed 2 bases, J shed 3 bases, and the junction held 5 bases outside the gene matches. From germline, CDR1 is SGDLS and CDR2 YYNGEE. CDR3 protein: CASSVSTSVTDTQYF. As DNA, the CDR3 is TGTGCCAGCAGCGTCTCGACTAGCGTTACAGATACGCAGTATTTT. The full variable domain, with the rest looked up from reference TRBV9 and TRBJ2-3, is DSGVTQTPKHLITATGQRVTLRCSPRSGDLSVYWYQQSLDQGLQFLIQYYNGEERAKGNILERFSAQQFPDLHSELNLSSLELGDSALYFCASSVSTSVTDTQYFGPGTRLTVL.

The V gene is TRBV18, the J gene TRBJ2-1; 9 bases line up with TRBD2. The CDR3 has 16 amino acids. Unmatched junction bases numbered 10, after V lost 3 bases and J lost 7 bases. Germline CDR1 is KGHSH and CDR2 is LQKENI. The CDR3 bases are TGTGCCAGCTCACCTCTTAGCGGGGGCACCCAGAATGAGCAGTTCTTC. Translation: CASSPLSGGTQNEQFF. The whole variable domain, remainder taken from reference TRBV18 and TRBJ2-1, is NAGVMQNPRHLVRRRGQEARLRCSPMKGHSHVYWYRQLPEEGLKFMVYLQKENIIDESGMPKERFSAEFPKEGPSILRIQQVVRGDSAAYFCASSPLSGGTQNEQFFGPGTRLTVL.